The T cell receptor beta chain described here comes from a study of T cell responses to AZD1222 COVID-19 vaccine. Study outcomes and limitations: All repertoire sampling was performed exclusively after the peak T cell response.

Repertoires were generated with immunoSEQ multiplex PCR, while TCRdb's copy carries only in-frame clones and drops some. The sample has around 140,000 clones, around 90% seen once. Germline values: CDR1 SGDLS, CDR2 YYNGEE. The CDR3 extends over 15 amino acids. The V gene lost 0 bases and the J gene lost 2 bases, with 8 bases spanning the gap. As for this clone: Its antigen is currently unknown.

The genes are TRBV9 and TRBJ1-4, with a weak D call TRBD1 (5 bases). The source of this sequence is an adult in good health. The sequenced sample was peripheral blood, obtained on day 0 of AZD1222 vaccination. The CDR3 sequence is CASSVGGMTNEKLFF. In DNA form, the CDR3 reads TGTGCCAGCAGCGTAGGGGGGATGACTAATGAAAAACTGTTTTTT.